This is a list of T cell receptor beta chains from one sample in a study of HIV-infected patients and healthy controls. Each CDR3 protein is one row after TCRdb ran MiXCR on the 5' RACE reads. The table has approximately 8,600 distinct CDR3 sequences, 8% to 9.5% seen once. The sample in question was blood, obtained during antiretroviral therapy. The receptors shown here come from an adult with HIV infection. Both conserved end residues are part of each CDR3. The order of the fields is D gene, V gene, J gene, CDR3 protein. A D gene is named only where the DNA matches it firmly.

d_gene: .
v_gene: TRBV11-2
j_gene: TRBJ2-5
CDR3aa: CASNLGQQTQYF

d_gene: .
v_gene: TRBV20-1
j_gene: TRBJ1-2
CDR3aa: CSASGTVDGYTF

d_gene: TRBD1
v_gene: TRBV5-1
j_gene: TRBJ1-4
CDR3aa: CASSRGQATNEKLFF

d_gene: .
v_gene: TRBV12-3/TRBV12-4
j_gene: TRBJ1-2
CDR3aa: CASSTGTGYTF

d_gene: TRBD2
v_gene: TRBV13
j_gene: TRBJ2-1
CDR3aa: CASSSGGPTGQFF

d_gene: .
v_gene: TRBV9
j_gene: TRBJ2-2
CDR3aa: CASSVRTGELFF

d_gene: .
v_gene: TRBV5-1
j_gene: TRBJ2-2
CDR3aa: CASSQIQTGELFF

d_gene: .
v_gene: TRBV7-2
j_gene: TRBJ2-5
CDR3aa: CASSPKHKITKETQYF

d_gene: .
v_gene: TRBV7-9
j_gene: TRBJ2-1
CDR3aa: CASSDEQFF

d_gene: .
v_gene: TRBV29-1
j_gene: TRBJ1-3
CDR3aa: CSVRTDGNTIYF

d_gene: .
v_gene: TRBV29-1
j_gene: TRBJ1-1
CDR3aa: CSVDVGTEAFF

d_gene: .
v_gene: TRBV10-3
j_gene: TRBJ1-1
CDR3aa: CAINEQGNTEAFF

d_gene: TRBD2
v_gene: TRBV20-1
j_gene: TRBJ2-3
CDR3aa: CSAREGLAGVGDTQYF

d_gene: .
v_gene: TRBV10-3
j_gene: TRBJ1-1
CDR3aa: CAIMAGDTEAFF

d_gene: TRBD1
v_gene: TRBV15
j_gene: TRBJ1-6
CDR3aa: CATSRDRLWRQGNSPLHF

d_gene: .
v_gene: TRBV7-8
j_gene: TRBJ1-1
CDR3aa: CASTPGEGSTEAFF

d_gene: .
v_gene: TRBV7-3
j_gene: TRBJ1-2
CDR3aa: CASSHQEGVGGYTF

d_gene: .
v_gene: TRBV7-3
j_gene: TRBJ2-3
CDR3aa: CASSCLYYNGTSSTDTQYF

d_gene: .
v_gene: TRBV4-1
j_gene: TRBJ1-5
CDR3aa: CASSQGVSSQPQHF

d_gene: .
v_gene: TRBV2
j_gene: TRBJ1-4
CDR3aa: CASSSRQLATNEKLFF

d_gene: .
v_gene: TRBV24-1
j_gene: TRBJ2-3
CDR3aa: CATSDRRSPPLSDTQYF

d_gene: .
v_gene: TRBV12-3/TRBV12-4
j_gene: TRBJ2-5
CDR3aa: CASGRETQYF

d_gene: TRBD1
v_gene: TRBV30
j_gene: TRBJ1-3
CDR3aa: CAWTPGTGSGNTIYF

d_gene: .
v_gene: TRBV11-3
j_gene: TRBJ2-5
CDR3aa: CASTWDLEETQYF

d_gene: TRBD1
v_gene: TRBV13
j_gene: TRBJ2-1
CDR3aa: CASWEGQGARNEQFF

d_gene: TRBD2
v_gene: TRBV27
j_gene: TRBJ2-1
CDR3aa: CASTGAGVFDEQFF

d_gene: .
v_gene: TRBV3-1
j_gene: TRBJ1-2
CDR3aa: CASSQRGRTLDYGYTF